This T cell receptor beta chain was found in a study of T cell responses to AZD1222 COVID-19 vaccine. Study-wide findings and caveats: It should be noted that donors were predominantly white British and more often female, and clonal diversity was possibly underestimated.

As regards this clone: As yet, its antigen is unknown.

Clones were read by immunoSEQ multiplex PCR, and TCRdb kept only the in-frame ones, dropping some. Here the sample spans 85,000 to 130,000 clones, roughly 88% being singletons. V was clipped by 5 bases and J by 8 bases; unmatched bases: 7. CDR3 length equals 13 residues. Germline V gives CDR1 SGHVS, CDR2 FQNEAQ. The source material was peripheral blood, sampled 28 days after the second AZD1222 dose. This clonotype originated in an adult who received the AZD1222 COVID-19 vaccine. The rearrangement joins TRBV7-8 to TRBJ1-2; 8 nucleotides align to TRBD1. The CDR3 reads CASSPSDRGGYTF. CDR3 coding DNA: TGTGCCAGCAGCCCCTCAGACAGGGGCGGCTACACCTTC.